The 23 T cell receptor beta chains below all came from one sample that was sequenced in a study of vaccination and CD4 T cells after COVID-19. Antigen specificity for these receptors is unknown. At the Johns Hopkins FTIC core, DNA taken from cultured CD4+ T cells was sequenced by way of the Oncomine TCR Beta short-read assay. TCRdb independently ran MiXCR on the PCR reads; one entry per CDR3 protein. Here the sample spans some 9,300 distinct CDR3 sequences, 63% being singletons. Noted treatment: approximately 9-day PBMC culture with coronavirus spike peptide pools or control peptides (ViraFEST assay). Sequencing was performed on CD4+ T cells from blood, cultured in vitro. All receptors come from a human donor who had recovered from COVID-19.

The chain couples TRBV20-1 to TRBJ2-2; D gene unclear. Per germline, CDR1 DFQATT and CDR2 SNEGSKA (reference sequence). This CDR3 has 15 amino acids. V lost 6 bases and J lost 6, with 20 bases in between. Written as DNA, the CDR3 is TGCAGTGCGAGTGGTGGTGGGGTGGTCCCCGGGGAGCTGTTTTTT. Amino acids: CSASGGGVVPGELFF.

The V and J genes are TRBV2 and TRBJ1-2; maybe TRBD1 (5 bases). The CDR3 is 13 amino acids. The V gene lost 4 bases and the J gene lost 4 bases, with 10 bases spanning the gap. Germline lookup yields CDR1 SNHLY and CDR2 FYNNEI. The CDR3: CASSGDGTYGYTF. Written as DNA, the CDR3 is TGTGCCAGCAGTGGGGACGGCACCTATGGCTACACCTTC. Using reference TRBV2 and TRBJ1-2 for the parts outside the CDR3, the full variable domain is EPEVTQTPSHQVTQMGQEVILRCVPISNHLYFYWYRQILGQKVEFLVSFYNNEISEKSEIFDDQFSVERPDGSNFTLKIRSTKLEDSAMYFCASSGDGTYGYTFGSGTRLTVV.

CDR3 sequence: CASSDQGASYEQYF. The CDR3 DNA reads TGTGCCAGCAGTGACCAGGGGGCGAGCTACGAGCAGTACTTC. This chain uses TRBV2 with TRBJ2-7, with 8 bases lining up with TRBD1. This CDR3 comprises 14 residues. The germline gives CDR1 SNHLY, CDR2 FYNNEI. V trimming: 3 bases; J trimming: 3 bases; junction bases outside the gene matches: 4.

The chain couples TRBV6-4 to TRBJ2-2; 10 nucleotides line up with TRBD2. The CDR3 covers 17 residues. Germline V gives CDR1 MRHNA, CDR2 SNTAGT. V trimming: 2 bases; J trimming: 4 bases; junction bases outside the gene matches: 7. In DNA form, the CDR3 reads TGTGCCAGCAGTGACGTCCTAGCGGGAGTTGGCACCGGGGAGCTGTTTTTT. Its protein product is CASSDVLAGVGTGELFF.

V is TRBV30 and J is TRBJ2-5, with D perhaps matching TRBD2 (5 bases). CDR1 is GTSNPN, CDR2 SVGIG, per germline (reference sequence). The V gene lost 0 bases and the J gene lost 7 bases, with 6 bases spanning the gap. The CDR3 extends over 11 amino acids. The CDR3 DNA follows: TGTGCCTGGAGTGTACGGGGGACCCAGTACTTC. Translating it yields CAWSVRGTQYF.

J is TRBJ1-6 and V is TRBV20-1; 7 bases align to TRBD1. This CDR3 has 16 residues. Per the germline V gene, CDR1 is DFQATT and CDR2 is SNEGSKA (reference sequence). The V and J ends lost 3 bases and 4 bases, in that order; junction bases with no gene match: 9. CDR3: CSASSGGLGYNSPLHF. The CDR3 coding sequence is TGCAGTGCTAGCTCAGGGGGACTCGGGTATAATTCACCCCTCCACTTT.

This chain links TRBV20-1 with TRBJ2-7, with 7 bases fitting TRBD1. Trimming took 0 bases from V and 5 from J; bases not matched to a gene: 16. There are 17 residues in the CDR3. In germline, CDR1 is DFQATT, CDR2 SNEGSKA (reference sequence). CDR3 coding DNA: TGCAGTGCTAGAGACCTGACAGGGTTCGCAAGCTTCGACGAGCAGTACTTC. Protein product: CSARDLTGFASFDEQYF.

The table lists this clonotype with a count of one. This rearrangement joins TRBV4-2 to TRBJ1-6; D gene unclear. Germline assignment: CDR1 LGHNA and CDR2 YNFKEQ. The V and J ends lost 2 bases and 5 bases respectively, with 13 bases between them. The CDR3 has 16 residues. As DNA, the CDR3 is TGTGCCAGCAGCCAATCCGGGCGCACCAATAATTCACCCCTCCACTTT. This translates into CASSQSGRTNNSPLHF.

This chain joins TRBV2 and TRBJ2-6, with a tentative D call TRBD2 (5 bases). CDR3 length equals 15 residues. Per the germline V gene, CDR1 is SNHLY and CDR2 is FYNNEI. The germline V and J ends were trimmed by 7 bases and 1 base, with 11 bases remaining between them. For the CDR3, the DNA is TGTGCCAGCACCAACTCGGGATCTGGGGCCAACGTCCTGACTTTC. Its translation is CASTNSGSGANVLTF.

The CDR3: CASSIIGLKPNQPQHF. CDR3 coding DNA: TGTGCCAGTAGTATAATAGGGCTGAAGCCCAATCAGCCCCAGCATTTT. The chain is built from TRBV19 and TRBJ1-5; D uncertain. In germline, CDR1 is LNHDA, CDR2 SQIVND (reference sequence). The CDR3 totals 16 residues. Between the trimmed V and J ends, which lost 2 bases and 3 bases, there was a span of 14 bases. Combining the CDR3 with reference TRBV19 and TRBJ1-5 gives the whole variable domain DGGITQSPKYLFRKEGQNVTLSCEQNLNHDAMYWYRQDPGQGLRLIYYSQIVNDFQKGDIAEGYSVSREKKESFPLTVTSAQKNPTAFYLCASSIIGLKPNQPQHFGDGTRLSIL.

The rearrangement uses TRBV20-1 and TRBJ1-2; D may be TRBD1 (5 bases). Germline V gene lookup returns CDR1 DFQATT and CDR2 SNEGSKA (reference sequence). The germline V and J ends were trimmed by 5 bases and 5 bases, with 15 bases remaining between them. The CDR3 has 13 residues. The CDR3 nucleotides are TGCAGTGCTTTTACCGGCAGGGAATATGGCTACACCTTC. Protein: CSAFTGREYGYTF.

The CDR3 protein is CASSKGYSNQPQHF. In nucleotides, the CDR3 is TGTGCCAGCAGCAAGGGGTATAGCAATCAGCCCCAGCATTTT. This sequence joins TRBV21-1 and TRBJ1-5. TRBV21-1 is a pseudogene segment. The CDR3 contains 14 residues.

This clonotype ranks as large (0.1 to 1%). The rearrangement links TRBV7-9 to TRBJ2-7; unclear D gene. The germline V gene has CDR1 SEHNR and CDR2 FQNEAQ (reference sequence). The CDR3 sequence is 14 residues long. V lost 2 bases, J lost 0 bases, and 8 bases lay in between. In DNA, the CDR3 is TGTGCCAGCAGCTTAATCGATTACTCCTACGAGCAGTACTTC. This codes for CASSLIDYSYEQYF. Full variable domain (missing parts from reference TRBV7-9 and TRBJ2-7): DTGVSQNPRHKITKRGQNVTFRCDPISEHNRLYWYRQTLGQGPEFLTYFQNEAQLEKSRLLSDRFSAERPKGSFSTLEIQRTEQGDSAMYLCASSLIDYSYEQYFGPGTRLTVT.

V gene TRBV12-3 or TRBV12-4 combines with J gene TRBJ1-1, with D possibly matching TRBD1 (5 bases). The CDR3 consists of 13 residues. Trimming removed 2 bases from V and 7 bases from J, with 11 bases in between. This chain's CDR3 is CASSLLRGGEAFF. For the CDR3, the DNA is TGTGCCAGCAGTTTATTGAGGGGTGGTGAAGCTTTCTTT.

By proportion, this clonotype is medium-sized (0.01 to 0.1%). This rearrangement joins TRBV24-1 to TRBJ1-3; D ambiguous. Trimming left V 2 bases short and J 4 bases short, with 14 bases between. CDR3 length: 16 residues. Looked up from germline, CDR1 is KGHDR and CDR2 is SFDVKD. CDR3 nucleotide sequence: TGTGCCACCAGTGATTGGGAGTTGTTGTCCGGAAACACCATATATTTT. Residues: CATSDWELLSGNTIYF.

The CDR3: CASRRQAYSYEQYF. The CDR3 DNA reads as TGTGCCAGCAGGAGACAGGCCTACTCCTACGAGCAGTACTTC. The V gene is TRBV5-6, the J gene TRBJ2-7; weak D call: TRBD1 (6 bases). CDR3 length: 14 residues. Between the trimmed V and J ends, which lost 5 bases and 0 bases, there was a span of 12 bases. Per the germline V gene, CDR1 is SGHDT and CDR2 is YYEEEE.

This chain links TRBV4-1 with TRBJ1-5, with TRBD1 matching over 7 bases. V lost 0 bases and J lost 6; bases outside the gene matches: 5. The CDR3 sequence is 15 residues long. Germline V gene data show CDR1 as MGHRA and CDR2 as YSYEKL. CDR3 loop: CASSQEGTVSQPQHF. CDR3 nucleotides: TGCGCCAGCAGCCAAGAGGGGACAGTCAGTCAGCCCCAGCATTTT.

The J gene is TRBJ2-7, the V gene TRBV7-2; D gene ambiguous. V shed 5 bases and J shed 0 bases, with 14 bases lying between them. The CDR3 loop spans 15 amino acids. CDR1 and CDR2 (germline): SGHTA, FQGNSA. The CDR3 loop reads CASSPRGLSSYEQYF. CDR3 in DNA: TGTGCCAGCAGCCCTAGAGGCCTAAGCTCCTACGAGCAGTACTTC.

This clonotype qualifies as large. The rearrangement joins TRBV7-9 to TRBJ2-1, with 7 nucleotides matching TRBD1. Germline values: CDR1 SEHNR, CDR2 FQNEAQ (reference sequence). V lost 5 bases and J lost 6; bases outside the gene matches: 4. The CDR3 totals 13 residues. The CDR3 loop reads CASSPGGVNEQFF. In DNA, the CDR3 is TGTGCCAGCAGCCCAGGGGGAGTCAATGAGCAGTTCTTC.

J is TRBJ2-5 and V is TRBV15, with 9 bases identical to TRBD1. Trimming cost V 3 bases and J 4 bases; bases outside gene matches: 3. Germline values: CDR1 LNHNV, CDR2 YYDKDF (reference sequence). The CDR3 is 14 residues long. The CDR3 DNA is TGTGCCACCAGCAGGGGGGACAGGGCAGAGACCCAGTACTTC. It translates to CATSRGDRAETQYF.

V is TRBV6-1 and J is TRBJ2-7, with 11 positions matching TRBD2. Losses at the gene ends were 10 bases for V and 2 bases for J; bases not matched to a gene: 10. The CDR3 covers 15 residues. Looked up from germline, CDR1 is MNHNS and CDR2 is SASEGT. The CDR3 DNA is TGTGCCACCAAGACGGGGACTAGCGGCCCCTACGAGCAGTACTTC. Translated, it gives CATKTGTSGPYEQYF.

The genes are TRBV20-1 and TRBJ2-7, with TRBD1 identical over 8 bases. The CDR3 has 14 residues. Germline lookup yields CDR1 DFQATT and CDR2 SNEGSKA (reference sequence). The ends lost 2 bases at V and 2 bases at J; junction bases unmatched: 5. The CDR3 is CSARLWTGTYEQYF. CDR3 DNA: TGCAGTGCTAGACTTTGGACAGGGACCTACGAGCAGTACTTC.

The rearrangement uses TRBV12-3 or TRBV12-4 and TRBJ2-1, with 12 bases matching TRBD2. V shed 1 base, J shed 6 bases, and the junction held 1 base outside the gene matches. This CDR3 comprises 15 residues. The CDR3 sequence is CASSLGLAGANEQFF. The CDR3 coding sequence is TGTGCCAGCAGTTTAGGACTAGCGGGGGCCAATGAGCAGTTCTTC.